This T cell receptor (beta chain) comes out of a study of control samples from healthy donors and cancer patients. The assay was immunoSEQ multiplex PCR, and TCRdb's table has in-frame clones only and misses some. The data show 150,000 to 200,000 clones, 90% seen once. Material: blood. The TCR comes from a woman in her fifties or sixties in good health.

CDR3 sequence: CASSEVGDLSGQPQHF. In DNA, the CDR3 is TGTGCCAGCAGTGAAGTTGGCGATCTCAGCGGGCAGCCCCAGCATTTT. The rearrangement links TRBV2 to TRBJ1-5; D is uncertain. V gave up 1 base and J gave up 7 bases, with 17 bases separating them. The CDR3 extends over 16 amino acids. CDR1 and CDR2 from the germline V gene are SNHLY and FYNNEI.